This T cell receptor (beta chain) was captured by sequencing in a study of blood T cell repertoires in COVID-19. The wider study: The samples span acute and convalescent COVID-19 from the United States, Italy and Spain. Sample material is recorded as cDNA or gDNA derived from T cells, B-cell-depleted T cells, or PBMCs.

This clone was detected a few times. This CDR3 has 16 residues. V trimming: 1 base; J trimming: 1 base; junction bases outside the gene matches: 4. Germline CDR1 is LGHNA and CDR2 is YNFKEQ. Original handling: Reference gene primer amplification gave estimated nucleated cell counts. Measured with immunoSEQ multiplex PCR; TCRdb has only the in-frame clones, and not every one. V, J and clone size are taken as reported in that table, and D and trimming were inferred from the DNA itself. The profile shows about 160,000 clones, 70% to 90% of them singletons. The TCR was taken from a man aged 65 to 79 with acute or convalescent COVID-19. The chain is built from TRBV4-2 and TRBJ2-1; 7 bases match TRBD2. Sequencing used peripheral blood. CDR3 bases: TGTGCCAGCAGCCAAGGGGGGGGGAGTTCCTACAATGAGCAGTTCTTC. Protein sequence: CASSQGGGSSYNEQFF.